The clone carrying this TCR beta chain was counted many times. The data stem from a study of patients and donors after allogeneic stem cell transplantation. TCRdb recomputed calls from the RT-PCR reads with MiXCR, one row per CDR3 protein. Found here are roughly 880,000 distinct CDR3 sequences, about a sixth of them singletons; the top ten hold 5% to 7.5%. This CDR3 has 14 amino acids. Trimming shortened V by 1 base and J by 7 bases, and 13 bases separated the two germline ends. Sequencing input: blood, either unsorted or a sorted T cell fraction (not recorded which). The sequence derives from a human donor who was either an allogeneic HSCT recipient or a stem cell or donor lymphocyte infusion donor (not recorded which). It is not recorded whose cells these are; they may come from a transplant donor. V gene TRBV12-3 or TRBV12-4 combines with J gene TRBJ2-5, with D perhaps being TRBD1 or TRBD2 (7 bases each). This CDR3 reads CASSLGQGGGTQYF. The CDR3 coding sequence is TGTGCCAGCAGTTTAGGACAGGGAGGGGGGACCCAGTACTTC.